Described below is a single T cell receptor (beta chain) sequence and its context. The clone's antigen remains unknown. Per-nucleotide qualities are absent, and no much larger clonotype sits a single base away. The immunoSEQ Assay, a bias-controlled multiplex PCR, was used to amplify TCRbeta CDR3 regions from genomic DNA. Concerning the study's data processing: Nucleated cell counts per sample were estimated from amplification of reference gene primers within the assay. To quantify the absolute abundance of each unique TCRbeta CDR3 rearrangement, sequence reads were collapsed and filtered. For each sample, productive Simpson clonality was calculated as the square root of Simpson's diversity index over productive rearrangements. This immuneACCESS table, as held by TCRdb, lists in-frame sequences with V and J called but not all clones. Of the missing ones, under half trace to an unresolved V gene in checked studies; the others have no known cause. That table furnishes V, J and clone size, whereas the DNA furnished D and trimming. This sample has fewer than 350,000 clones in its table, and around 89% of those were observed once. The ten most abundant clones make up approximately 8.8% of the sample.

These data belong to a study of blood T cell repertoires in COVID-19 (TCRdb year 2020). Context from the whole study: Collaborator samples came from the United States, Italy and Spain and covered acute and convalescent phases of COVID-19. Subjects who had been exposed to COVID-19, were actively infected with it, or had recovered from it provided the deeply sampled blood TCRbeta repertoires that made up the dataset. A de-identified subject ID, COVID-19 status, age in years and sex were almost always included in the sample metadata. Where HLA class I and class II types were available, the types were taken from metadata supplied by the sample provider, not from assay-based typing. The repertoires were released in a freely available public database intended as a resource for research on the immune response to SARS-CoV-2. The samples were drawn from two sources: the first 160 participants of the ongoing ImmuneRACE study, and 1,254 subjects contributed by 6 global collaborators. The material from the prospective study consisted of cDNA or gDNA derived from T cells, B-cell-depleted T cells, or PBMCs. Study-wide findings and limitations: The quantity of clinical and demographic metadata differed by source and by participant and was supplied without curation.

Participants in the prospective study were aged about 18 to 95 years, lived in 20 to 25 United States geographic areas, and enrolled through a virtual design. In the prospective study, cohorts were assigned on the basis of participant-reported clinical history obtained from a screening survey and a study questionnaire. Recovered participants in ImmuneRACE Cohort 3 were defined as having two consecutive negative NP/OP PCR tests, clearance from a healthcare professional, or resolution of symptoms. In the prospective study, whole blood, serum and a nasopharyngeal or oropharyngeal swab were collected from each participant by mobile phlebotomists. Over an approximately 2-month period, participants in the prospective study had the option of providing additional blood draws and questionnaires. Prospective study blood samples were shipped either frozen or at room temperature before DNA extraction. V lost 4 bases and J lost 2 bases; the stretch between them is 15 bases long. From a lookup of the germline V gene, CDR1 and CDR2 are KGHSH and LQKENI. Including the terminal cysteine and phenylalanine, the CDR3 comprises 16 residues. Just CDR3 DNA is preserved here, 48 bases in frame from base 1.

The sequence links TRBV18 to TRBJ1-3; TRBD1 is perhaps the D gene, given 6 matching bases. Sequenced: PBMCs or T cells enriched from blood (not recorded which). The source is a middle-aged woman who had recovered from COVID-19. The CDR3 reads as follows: CASSQVGTQPGNTIYF. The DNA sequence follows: TGTGCCAGCTCACAGGTCGGGACACAACCTGGAAACACCATATATTTT.